The clone carrying this T cell receptor (beta chain) was seen at least ten times. The hyperthyroidism patients had all been newly diagnosed, and their disease duration was under 2 months. Their ages ranged from 18 to 65 years. These data are taken from a study of T cells in Graves' hyperthyroidism and ophthalmopathy. Using RNA transcripts as the source, TCR beta CDR3 regions were amplified. The study used the HTBI primer set for a first-round RT-PCR of the TCR CDR3. MiXCR, applied by TCRdb to the multiplex PCR reads, yields one record per CDR3 protein. The data show 300,000 to 450,000 distinct CDR3 sequences, about 13% seen once. Sequencing input: blood. The receptor was isolated from a woman between 18 and 29 years old with Graves' hyperthyroidism.

The CDR3 DNA reads TGTGCCAGCAGCGCCGGACAGGGAGGTTTGGGTGAGCAGTACTTC. It specifies CASSAGQGGLGEQYF. This chain connects TRBV11-2 to TRBJ2-7, with 8 nucleotides matching TRBD1. The CDR3 runs 15 residues. The germline V gene encodes CDR1 SGHAT and CDR2 FQNNGV. V shed 5 bases and J 7 bases; nucleotides not matched to a gene: 13.